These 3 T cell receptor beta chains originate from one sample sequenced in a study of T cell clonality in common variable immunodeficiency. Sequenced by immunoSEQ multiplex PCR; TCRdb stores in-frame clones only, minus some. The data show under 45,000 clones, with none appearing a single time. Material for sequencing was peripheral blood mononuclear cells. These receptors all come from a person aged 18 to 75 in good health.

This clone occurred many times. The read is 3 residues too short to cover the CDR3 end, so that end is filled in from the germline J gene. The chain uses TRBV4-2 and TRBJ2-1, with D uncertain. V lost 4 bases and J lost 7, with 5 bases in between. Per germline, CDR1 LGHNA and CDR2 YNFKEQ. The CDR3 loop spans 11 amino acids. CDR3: CASSLLNEQFF. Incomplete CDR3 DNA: TGTGCCAGCAGCCTCTTGAATGAG.

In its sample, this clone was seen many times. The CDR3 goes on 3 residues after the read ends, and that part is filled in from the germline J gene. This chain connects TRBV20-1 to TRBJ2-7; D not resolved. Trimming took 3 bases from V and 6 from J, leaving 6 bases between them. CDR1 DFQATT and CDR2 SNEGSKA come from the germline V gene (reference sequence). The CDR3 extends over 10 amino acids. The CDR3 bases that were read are TGCAGTGCTAGTAAGGGCGAG. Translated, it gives CSASKGE. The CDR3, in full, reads CSASKGEQYF.

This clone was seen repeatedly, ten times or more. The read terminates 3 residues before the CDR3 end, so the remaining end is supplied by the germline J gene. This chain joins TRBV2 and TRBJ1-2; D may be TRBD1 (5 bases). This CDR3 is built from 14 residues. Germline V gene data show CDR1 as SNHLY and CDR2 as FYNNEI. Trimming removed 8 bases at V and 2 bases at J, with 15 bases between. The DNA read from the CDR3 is TGTGCCAGCCGCAATGGGGGGACGAACTATGGC. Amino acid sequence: CASRNGGTNYG. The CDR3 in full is CASRNGGTNYGYTF.